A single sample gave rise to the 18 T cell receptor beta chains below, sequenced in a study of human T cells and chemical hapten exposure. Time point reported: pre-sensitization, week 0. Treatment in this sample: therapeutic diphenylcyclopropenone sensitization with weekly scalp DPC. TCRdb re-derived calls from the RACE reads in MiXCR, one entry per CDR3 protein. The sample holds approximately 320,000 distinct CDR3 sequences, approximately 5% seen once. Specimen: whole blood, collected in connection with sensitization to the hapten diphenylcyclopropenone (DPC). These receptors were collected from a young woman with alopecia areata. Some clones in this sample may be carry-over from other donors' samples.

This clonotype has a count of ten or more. The CDR3: CASSWDRGNEQFF. CDR3 sequence (DNA): TGTGCCAGCAGCTGGGACAGGGGGAATGAGCAGTTCTTC. V and J are TRBV7-9 and TRBJ2-1, with 11 bases matching TRBD1. Germline assignment: CDR1 SEHNR and CDR2 FQNEAQ (reference sequence). The CDR3 loop spans 13 amino acids. Unmatched junction bases numbered 0, after V lost 4 bases and J lost 7 bases.

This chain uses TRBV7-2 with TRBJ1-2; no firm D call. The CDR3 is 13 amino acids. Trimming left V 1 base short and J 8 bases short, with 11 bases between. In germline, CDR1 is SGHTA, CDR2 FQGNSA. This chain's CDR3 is CASSLVGSSGYTF. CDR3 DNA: TGTGCCAGCAGCTTAGTAGGTTCGTCAGGCTACACCTTC.

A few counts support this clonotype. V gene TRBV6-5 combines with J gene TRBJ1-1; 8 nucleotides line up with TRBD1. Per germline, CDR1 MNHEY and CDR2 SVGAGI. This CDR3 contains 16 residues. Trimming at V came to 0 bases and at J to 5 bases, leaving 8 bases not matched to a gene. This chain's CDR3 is CASSYSPGGLPTEAFF. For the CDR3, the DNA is TGTGCCAGCAGTTACTCTCCAGGGGGCCTTCCAACTGAAGCTTTCTTT.

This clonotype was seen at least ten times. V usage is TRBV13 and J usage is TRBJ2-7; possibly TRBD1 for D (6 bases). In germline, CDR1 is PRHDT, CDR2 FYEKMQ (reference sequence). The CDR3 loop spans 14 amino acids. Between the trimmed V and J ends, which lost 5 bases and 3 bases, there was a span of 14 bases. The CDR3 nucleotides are TGTGCCAGCAGCCCACGACAGGCGGACTACGAGCAGTACTTC. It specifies CASSPRQADYEQYF.

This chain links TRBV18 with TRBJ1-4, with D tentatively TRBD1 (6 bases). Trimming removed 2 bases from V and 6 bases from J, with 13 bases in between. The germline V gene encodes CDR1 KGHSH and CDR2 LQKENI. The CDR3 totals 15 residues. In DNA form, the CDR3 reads TGTGCCAGCTCACCAGATGGGACACGATATGAAAAACTGTTTTTT. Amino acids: CASSPDGTRYEKLFF.

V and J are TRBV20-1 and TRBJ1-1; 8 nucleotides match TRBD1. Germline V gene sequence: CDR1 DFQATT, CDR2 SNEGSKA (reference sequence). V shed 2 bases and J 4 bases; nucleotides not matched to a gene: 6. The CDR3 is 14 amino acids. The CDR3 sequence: CSARQGAESTEAFF. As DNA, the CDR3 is TGCAGTGCTAGACAGGGGGCGGAGAGCACTGAAGCTTTCTTT.

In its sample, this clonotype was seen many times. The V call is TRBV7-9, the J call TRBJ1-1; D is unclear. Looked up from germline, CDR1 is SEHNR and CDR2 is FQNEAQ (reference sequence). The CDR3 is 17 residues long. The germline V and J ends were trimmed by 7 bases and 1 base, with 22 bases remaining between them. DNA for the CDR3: TGTGCCAGCACCCAGTGGGATCCAGAGGCCCCGAACACTGAAGCTTTCTTT. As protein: CASTQWDPEAPNTEAFF.

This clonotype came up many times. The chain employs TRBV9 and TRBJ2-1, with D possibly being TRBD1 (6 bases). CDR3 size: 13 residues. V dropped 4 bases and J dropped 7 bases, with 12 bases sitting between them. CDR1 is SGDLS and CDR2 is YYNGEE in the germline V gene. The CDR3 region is CASSLNRENEQFF. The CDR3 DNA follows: TGTGCCAGCAGCCTTAACAGGGAGAATGAGCAGTTCTTC.

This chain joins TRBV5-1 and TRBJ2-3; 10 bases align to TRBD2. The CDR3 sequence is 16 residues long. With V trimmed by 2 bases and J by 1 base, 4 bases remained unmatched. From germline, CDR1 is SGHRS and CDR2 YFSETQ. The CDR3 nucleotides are TGCGCCAGCAGCTTAGCGGGGGGGCCTCGCACAGATACGCAGTATTTT. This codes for CASSLAGGPRTDTQYF.

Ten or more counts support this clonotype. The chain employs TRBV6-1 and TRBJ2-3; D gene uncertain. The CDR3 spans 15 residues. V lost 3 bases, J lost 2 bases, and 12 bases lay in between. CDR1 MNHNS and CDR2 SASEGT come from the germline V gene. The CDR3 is CASSDPPQATDTQYF. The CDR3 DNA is TGTGCCAGCAGTGATCCTCCGCAGGCCACAGATACGCAGTATTTT.

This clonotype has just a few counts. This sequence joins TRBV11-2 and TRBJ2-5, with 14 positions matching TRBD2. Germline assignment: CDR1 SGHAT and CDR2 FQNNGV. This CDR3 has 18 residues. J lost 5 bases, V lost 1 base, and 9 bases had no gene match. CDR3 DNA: TGTGCCAGCAGCTTAGGAGGACTAGCGGGGGGCCCGAGGGAGACCCAGTACTTC. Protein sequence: CASSLGGLAGGPRETQYF.

The chain's CDR3 is CASSPQTGGPSNTGELFF. CDR3 nucleotide sequence: TGTGCCAGCAGTCCTCAGACGGGGGGGCCGTCGAACACCGGGGAGCTGTTTTTT. V gene TRBV28 combines with J gene TRBJ2-2; 8 bases are shared with TRBD2. This CDR3 comprises 18 residues. Per germline, CDR1 MDHEN and CDR2 SYDVKM. V lost 5 bases and J lost 0; bases outside the gene matches: 11.

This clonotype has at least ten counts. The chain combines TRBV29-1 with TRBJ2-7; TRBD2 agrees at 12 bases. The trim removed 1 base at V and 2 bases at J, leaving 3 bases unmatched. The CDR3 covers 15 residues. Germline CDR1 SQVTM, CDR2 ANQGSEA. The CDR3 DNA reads TGCAGCGTTGAAGGCCTAGCGGGGGGGACCTACGAGCAGTACTTC. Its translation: CSVEGLAGGTYEQYF.

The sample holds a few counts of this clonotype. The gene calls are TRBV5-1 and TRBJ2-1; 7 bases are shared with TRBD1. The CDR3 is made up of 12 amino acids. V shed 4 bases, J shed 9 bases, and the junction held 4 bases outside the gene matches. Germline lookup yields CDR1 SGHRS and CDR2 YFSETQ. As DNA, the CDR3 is TGCGCCAGCAGCCCAGGGACAGTTGAGCAGTTCTTC. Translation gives CASSPGTVEQFF.

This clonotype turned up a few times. The CDR3 nucleotides read TGTGCCAGCAGCAAATCTGCAGACACTGAAGCTTTCTTT. Translated, it gives CASSKSADTEAFF. V usage is TRBV7-3 and J usage is TRBJ1-1; D unresolved. The CDR3 is 13 residues long. The V end lost 5 bases, the J end lost 3 bases, and 10 bases lay between the germline ends. The V gene's germline CDR1 is SGHTA and CDR2 FQGTGA.

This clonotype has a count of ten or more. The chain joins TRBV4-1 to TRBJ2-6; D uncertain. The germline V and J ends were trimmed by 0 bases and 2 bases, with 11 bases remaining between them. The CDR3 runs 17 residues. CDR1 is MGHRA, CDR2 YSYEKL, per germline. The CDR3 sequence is CASSQEVSSAGANVLTF. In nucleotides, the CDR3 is TGCGCCAGCAGCCAAGAGGTGTCATCAGCTGGGGCCAACGTCCTGACTTTC.

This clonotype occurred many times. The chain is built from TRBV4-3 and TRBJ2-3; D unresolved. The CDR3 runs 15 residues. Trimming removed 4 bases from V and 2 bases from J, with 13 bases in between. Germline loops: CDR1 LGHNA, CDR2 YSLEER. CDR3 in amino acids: CASSPATVDTDTQYF. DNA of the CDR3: TGCGCCAGCAGCCCAGCCACGGTTGACACAGATACGCAGTATTTT.

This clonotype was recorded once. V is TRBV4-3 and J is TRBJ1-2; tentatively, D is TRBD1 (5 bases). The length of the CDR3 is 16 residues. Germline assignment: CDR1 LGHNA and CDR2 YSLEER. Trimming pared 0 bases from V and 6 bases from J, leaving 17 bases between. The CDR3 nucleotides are TGCGCCAGCAGCCAAGACGGGAACGGGGGATGGGATGGCTACACCTTC. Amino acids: CASSQDGNGGWDGYTF.